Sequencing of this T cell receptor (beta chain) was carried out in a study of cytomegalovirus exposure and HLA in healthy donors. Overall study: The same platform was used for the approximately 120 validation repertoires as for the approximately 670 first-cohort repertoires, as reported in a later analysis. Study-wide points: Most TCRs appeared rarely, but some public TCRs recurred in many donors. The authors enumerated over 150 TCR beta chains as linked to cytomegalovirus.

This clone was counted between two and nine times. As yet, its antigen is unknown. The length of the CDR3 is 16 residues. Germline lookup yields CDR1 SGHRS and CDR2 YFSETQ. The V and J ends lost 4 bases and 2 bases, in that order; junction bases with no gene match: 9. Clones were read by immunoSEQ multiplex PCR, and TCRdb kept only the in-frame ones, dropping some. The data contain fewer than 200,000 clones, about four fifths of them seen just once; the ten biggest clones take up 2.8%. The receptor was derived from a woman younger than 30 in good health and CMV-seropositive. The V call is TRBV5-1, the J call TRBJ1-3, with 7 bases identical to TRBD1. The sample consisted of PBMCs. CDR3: CASSPGGGIAGNTIYF. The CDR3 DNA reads TGCGCCAGCAGCCCCGGAGGGGGCATAGCTGGAAACACCATATATTTT. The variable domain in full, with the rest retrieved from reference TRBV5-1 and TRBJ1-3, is KAGVTQTPRYLIKTRGQQVTLSCSPISGHRSVSWYQQTPGQGLQFLFEYFSETQRNKGNFPGRFSGRQFSNSRSEMNVSTLELGDSALYLCASSPGGGIAGNTIYFGEGSWLTVV.